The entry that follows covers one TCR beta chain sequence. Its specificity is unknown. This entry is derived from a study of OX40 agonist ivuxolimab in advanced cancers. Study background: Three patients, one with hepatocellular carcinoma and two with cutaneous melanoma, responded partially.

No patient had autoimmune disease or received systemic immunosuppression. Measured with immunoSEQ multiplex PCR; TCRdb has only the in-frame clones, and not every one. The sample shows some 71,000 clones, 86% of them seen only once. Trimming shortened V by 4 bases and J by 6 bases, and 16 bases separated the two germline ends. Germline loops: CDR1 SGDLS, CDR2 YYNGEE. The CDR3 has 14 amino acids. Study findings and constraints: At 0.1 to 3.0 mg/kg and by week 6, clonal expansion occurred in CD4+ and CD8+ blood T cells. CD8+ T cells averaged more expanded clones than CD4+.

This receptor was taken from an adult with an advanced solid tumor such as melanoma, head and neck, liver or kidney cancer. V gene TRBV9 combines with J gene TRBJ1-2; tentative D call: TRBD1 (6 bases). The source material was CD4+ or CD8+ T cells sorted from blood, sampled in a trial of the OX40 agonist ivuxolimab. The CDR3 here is CASSPSGGHDGYTF. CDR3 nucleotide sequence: TGTGCCAGCAGCCCTAGTGGGGGGCACGATGGCTACACCTTC.